Listed here are 9 T cell receptor beta chains from one sample, sequenced in a study of T-cell memory formation after mild COVID-19 (dated by TCRdb to the early 2020s). The library came from 5' RACE. Sequencing relied on an Illumina NovaSeq 6000. Clones were called with MiXCR by TCRdb after fastp trimmed the public reads at Q25, and only in-frame beta chains were retained. Under each unique CDR3 protein, matching rows form one entry showing the most common genes and DNA. In all, the sample holds about 470,000 distinct CDR3 sequences, and about 23% of those were seen once. The ten top clones hold about an eighth of the sample. What was sequenced was PBMCs or a T cell subset sorted from them (not recorded which). These receptors all stem from an adult woman who had mild COVID-19 (a few samples of this study predate the infection). The sample titles of this study are shuffled in the database, so cell type and time point are left out; the donor was told from shared clones.

The table lists this clonotype with a few counts. This chain connects TRBV7-9 to TRBJ2-1; 7 bases line up with TRBD2. The junction had 10 bases not matched to a gene; V was cut back by 5 bases and J by 0 bases. The CDR3 extends over 17 amino acids. Germline V gene sequence: CDR1 SEHNR, CDR2 FQNEAQ (reference sequence). CDR3 sequence: CASSPVGGMSSYNEQFF. Written as DNA, the CDR3 is TGTGCCAGCAGCCCAGTGGGAGGGATGAGCTCCTACAATGAGCAGTTCTTC.

At least ten counts were recorded for this clonotype. The chain links TRBV4-3 to TRBJ2-7, with D perhaps TRBD2 (6 bases). The CDR3 loop spans 17 amino acids. Germline-derived CDR1 and CDR2 are LGHNA and YSLEER. Trimming shortened V by 1 base and J by 7 bases, and 23 bases separated the two germline ends. CDR3 sequence: CASSQVKPGTPAGEQYF. Here the CDR3 DNA reads TGCGCCAGCAGCCAAGTTAAACCCGGGACTCCCGCCGGTGAGCAGTACTTC.

The V call is TRBV6-2 or TRBV6-3, the J call TRBJ2-7; unclear D gene. The germline V and J ends were trimmed by 6 bases and 0 bases, with 12 bases remaining between them. From germline, CDR1 is MNHEY and CDR2 SVGEGT. The CDR3 covers 14 residues. The chain's CDR3 is CASSEPGSSYEQYF. CDR3 nucleotide sequence: TGTGCCAGCAGCGAGCCGGGCAGCTCCTACGAGCAGTACTTC.

In this sample, this clonotype turned up a few times. The chain combines TRBV4-1 with TRBJ2-2; D remains ambiguous. V lost 6 bases to trimming and J lost 6 bases, with 14 bases between them. The V gene's germline CDR1 is MGHRA and CDR2 YSYEKL. CDR3 length: 14 amino acids. CDR3 sequence (DNA): TGCGCCAGCAGGCGTCCCGGTGGGCCCGGGGAGCTGTTTTTT. Translating gives CASRRPGGPGELFF.

This clonotype was counted only a few times. This sequence joins TRBV10-3 and TRBJ2-7, with 7 bases matching TRBD1. The germline CDR1 and CDR2 sequences are ENHRY and SYGVKD. This CDR3 spans 19 amino acids. Unmatched junction bases numbered 24, after V lost 5 bases and J lost 5 bases. CDR3 amino acids: CAISHPGTALPGYSHEQYF. The CDR3 DNA sequence: TGTGCCATCAGTCACCCCGGGACAGCCTTACCCGGGTATAGTCACGAGCAGTACTTC.

The CDR3 sequence: CASSKGAQGNYEQYF. The CDR3 nucleotides are TGTGCCAGCAGCAAAGGGGCACAAGGCAACTACGAGCAGTACTTC. J is TRBJ2-7 and V is TRBV21-1. TRBV21-1 is given as a pseudogene. The CDR3 covers 15 residues.

The chain employs TRBV12-3 or TRBV12-4 and TRBJ2-1, with 10 bases aligning to TRBD2. The CDR3 covers 15 residues. The V and J ends lost 5 bases and 6 bases, in that order; junction bases with no gene match: 7. The CDR3 sequence: CASSLGLAATNEQFF. CDR3 nucleotide sequence: TGTGCCAGCAGTCTTGGACTAGCGGCAACCAATGAGCAGTTCTTC.

This clonotype turned up a few times. The gene calls are TRBV7-9 and TRBJ2-2; D might be TRBD1 (5 bases). The ends were cut back, 3 bases at V and 5 bases at J, with 10 bases in the middle. This CDR3 has 14 residues. CDR1 and CDR2 from the germline V gene are SEHNR and FQNEAQ (reference sequence). CDR3 amino acids: CASSFQPGTGELFF. CDR3 DNA sequence: TGTGCCAGCAGCTTTCAACCAGGGACCGGGGAGCTGTTTTTT. The full variable domain, in which reference TRBV7-9 and TRBJ2-2 provide the parts outside the CDR3, is DTGVSQNPRHKITKRGQNVTFRCDPISEHNRLYWYRQTLGQGPEFLTYFQNEAQLEKSRLLSDRFSAERPKGSFSTLEIQRTEQGDSAMYLCASSFQPGTGELFFGEGSRLTVL.

The sample holds a few counts of this clonotype. The V call is TRBV29-1, the J call TRBJ2-2; D tentatively reads TRBD1 or TRBD2 (6 bases each). CDR3 length: 13 residues. In germline, CDR1 is SQVTM, CDR2 ANQGSEA. V was pared by 4 bases and J by 6 bases, with 12 bases between. CDR3 sequence (DNA): TGCAGCGTTGCTCACAGGGAGGCCGGGGAGCTGTTTTTT. Its translation: CSVAHREAGELFF.